This T cell receptor beta chain stems from a study of control samples from healthy donors and cancer patients. Sequencing used immunoSEQ multiplex PCR; TCRdb keeps in-frame clones, though not all of them. The table lists tens of thousands of clones, more than 75% of them singletons, with approximately 15% in the top ten. Sequencing used blood. The sequence was collected from a man aged 50 to 59 in good health.

The CDR3 nucleotides read TGCGCCAGCAGCCAAGGTAGCGGGAGACAGCAGTTCTTC. Protein sequence: CASSQGSGRQQFF. The chain links TRBV4-3 to TRBJ2-1; 9 nucleotides agree with TRBD2. With V trimmed by 1 base and J by 11 bases, 3 bases remained unmatched. This CDR3 contains 13 residues. Germline CDR1 and CDR2: LGHNA and YSLEER.